The source of this T cell receptor beta chain is a study of blood T cell repertoires in COVID-19. The method was immunoSEQ multiplex PCR; TCRdb's version includes in-frame clones alone and lacks a portion of them. The sample has about 120,000 clones, approximately 82% seen once. CDR3 length equals 16 residues. The ends were cut back, 1 base at V and 6 bases at J, with 18 bases in the middle. Germline CDR1 MDHEN, CDR2 SYDVKM. Sequenced input: peripheral blood. The chain carries TRBV28 and TRBJ1-1, with a possible D match to TRBD1 (5 bases). The source is a man in his 70s with active or convalescent COVID-19. As DNA, the CDR3 is TGTGCCAGCAGTTTATCGCAGGGCATCCGACCGGCTGAAGCTTTCTTT. Amino acids: CASSLSQGIRPAEAFF.